These 11 T cell receptor beta chains came from one sample sequenced in a study of OX40 agonist ivuxolimab in advanced cancers. The protocol was immunoSEQ multiplex PCR, while the TCRdb copy is restricted to in-frame clones and leaves out a portion. This sample has some 55,000 clones, with approximately 91% found just once. The starting material was CD4+ or CD8+ T cells sorted from blood, obtained in a trial of the OX40 agonist ivuxolimab. All receptors derive from an adult with an advanced solid tumor such as melanoma, head and neck, liver or kidney cancer.

The chain carries TRBV7-9 and TRBJ2-3; D is perhaps TRBD1 (5 bases). The V end was cut by 4 bases, the J end by 4 bases, with 9 bases between. This CDR3 has 13 residues. The germline gives CDR1 SEHNR, CDR2 FQNEAQ (reference sequence). Written as DNA, the CDR3 is TGTGCCAGCAGCTCTAAGGGGCCAGATACGCAGTATTTT. This sequence encodes CASSSKGPDTQYF.

The V and J genes are TRBV28 and TRBJ2-7; 9 bases map to TRBD1. Germline V lookup: CDR1 MDHEN, CDR2 SYDVKM. With V trimmed by 3 bases and J by 3 bases, 6 bases remained unmatched. This CDR3 region has 15 residues. The CDR3 spells CASSFYRGLNYEQYF. In DNA form, the CDR3 reads TGTGCCAGCAGTTTCTACAGGGGGCTCAACTACGAGCAGTACTTC.

This clone was seen once. This chain connects TRBV28 to TRBJ2-3, with 12 bases identical to TRBD2. Trimming at V came to 1 base and at J to 4 bases, leaving 6 bases not matched to a gene. The germline CDR1 and CDR2 sequences are MDHEN and SYDVKM. This CDR3 contains 17 residues. The CDR3 spells CASSLSTSGRVADTQYF. The CDR3 DNA reads TGTGCCAGCAGTTTATCGACTAGCGGGAGAGTCGCAGATACGCAGTATTTT.

V is TRBV19 and J is TRBJ1-1; 8 bases are a match to TRBD1. The J segment lost 1 base and the V segment lost 7 bases, leaving 2 bases of the junction unmatched. Germline CDR1 LNHDA, CDR2 SQIVND (reference sequence). The CDR3 covers 13 residues. As DNA, the CDR3 is TGTGCCAGTAAAGGGACAGGGAACACTGAAGCTTTCTTT. Amino acid sequence: CASKGTGNTEAFF.

This chain joins TRBV6-1 and TRBJ2-1; a possible D gene is TRBD2 (5 bases). Germline V gives CDR1 MNHNS, CDR2 SASEGT. Deletions cut 6 bases from V and 12 bases from J, with 12 bases between. The CDR3 covers 11 residues. The CDR3 DNA follows: TGTGCCAGCAGGGGAGCGATGGGGCAGTTCTTC. Its protein is CASRGAMGQFF.

The chain carries TRBV4-1 and TRBJ1-2, with 8 bases that match TRBD1. The CDR3 extends over 17 amino acids. The germline V gene encodes CDR1 MGHRA and CDR2 YSYEKL. The V gene end was trimmed by 4 bases and the J gene end by 4 bases; junction bases not matched to a gene: 14. In DNA form, the CDR3 reads TGCGCCAGCAGCCCCATTCCGGGACAGGCGAGAAGCTATGGCTACACCTTC. This encodes CASSPIPGQARSYGYTF.

The chain employs TRBV9 and TRBJ2-3; the match to TRBD2 covers 11 bases. The CDR3 has 15 amino acids. Germline V CDR1 and CDR2: SGDLS, YYNGEE. After removal of 0 bases from V and 5 bases from J, the junction contained 2 bases not matched to a gene. The CDR3 reads CASSVDGLAGDTQYF. CDR3 sequence (DNA): TGTGCCAGCAGCGTAGACGGACTAGCGGGAGATACGCAGTATTTT.

The chain is built from TRBV11-2 and TRBJ2-3; the D gene could be TRBD1 or TRBD2 (6 bases each). V shed 1 base and J shed 2 bases, with 13 bases lying between them. This CDR3 contains 16 residues. CDR1 and CDR2 (germline): SGHAT, FQNNGV. CDR3 sequence reads: CASSLARGRYTDTQYF. The CDR3 DNA reads as TGTGCCAGCAGCTTAGCTCGGGGGCGGTACACAGATACGCAGTATTTT.

In its sample, this clone was seen once. The chain has TRBV5-1 and TRBJ1-6, with D hard to call. Per germline, CDR1 SGHRS and CDR2 YFSETQ. V was clipped by 0 bases and J by 5 bases, with 9 bases between them. The CDR3 has 15 residues. The CDR3: CASSLDRPHNSPLHF. The CDR3 nucleotides read TGCGCCAGCAGCTTGGATCGGCCGCATAATTCACCCCTCCACTTT. Drawing the rest from reference TRBV5-1 and TRBJ1-6, the complete variable domain is KAGVTQTPRYLIKTRGQQVTLSCSPISGHRSVSWYQQTPGQGLQFLFEYFSETQRNKGNFPGRFSGRQFSNSRSEMNVSTLELGDSALYLCASSLDRPHNSPLHFGNGTRLTVT.

The gene calls are TRBV9 and TRBJ2-2, with D possibly being TRBD1 (6 bases). The V and J ends lost 4 bases and 2 bases respectively, with 12 bases between them. This CDR3 spans 15 amino acids. Germline CDR1 and CDR2: SGDLS and YYNGEE. The CDR3 DNA is TGTGCCAGCAGCCTCGGGGACACTAACACCGGGGAGCTGTTTTTT. It encodes CASSLGDTNTGELFF.

The chain couples TRBV19 to TRBJ2-5, with 10 positions matching TRBD2. CDR1 is LNHDA, CDR2 SQIVND, per germline (reference sequence). CDR3 length: 16 residues. V was clipped by 1 base and J by 2 bases; unmatched bases: 4. CDR3 region: CASSIGLLAGQETQYF. The DNA of the CDR3 is TGTGCCAGTAGTATAGGTCTACTAGCGGGGCAAGAGACCCAGTACTTC.